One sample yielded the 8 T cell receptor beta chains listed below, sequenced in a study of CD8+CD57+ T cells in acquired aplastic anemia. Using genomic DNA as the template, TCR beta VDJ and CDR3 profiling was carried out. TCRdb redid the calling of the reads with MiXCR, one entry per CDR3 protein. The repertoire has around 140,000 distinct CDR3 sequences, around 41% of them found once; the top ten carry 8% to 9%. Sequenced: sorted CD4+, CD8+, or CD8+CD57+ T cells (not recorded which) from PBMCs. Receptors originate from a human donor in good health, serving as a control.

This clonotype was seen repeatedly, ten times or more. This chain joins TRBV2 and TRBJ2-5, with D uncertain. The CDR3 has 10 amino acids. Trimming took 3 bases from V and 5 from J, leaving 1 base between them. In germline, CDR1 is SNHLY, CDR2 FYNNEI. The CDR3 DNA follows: TGTGCCAGCAGTGAGGAGACCCAGTACTTC. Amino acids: CASSEETQYF.

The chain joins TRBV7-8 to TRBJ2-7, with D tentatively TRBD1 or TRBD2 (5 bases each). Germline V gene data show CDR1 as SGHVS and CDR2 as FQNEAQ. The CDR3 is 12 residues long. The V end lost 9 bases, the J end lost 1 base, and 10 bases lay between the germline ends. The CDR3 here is CARRWGSYEQYF. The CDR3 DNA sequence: TGTGCCAGAAGATGGGGGTCCTACGAGCAGTACTTC.

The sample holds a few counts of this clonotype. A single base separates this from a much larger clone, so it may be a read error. The CDR3 region has the DNA TGTGCCAGCAGCTTGGAAGCACTAAATAATCCACCCCTCCACTTT. Protein sequence: CASSLEALNNPPLHF. The gene calls are TRBV5-4 and TRBJ1-6; D ambiguous. The CDR3 covers 15 residues. The germline gives CDR1 SGHNT, CDR2 YYREEE (reference sequence).

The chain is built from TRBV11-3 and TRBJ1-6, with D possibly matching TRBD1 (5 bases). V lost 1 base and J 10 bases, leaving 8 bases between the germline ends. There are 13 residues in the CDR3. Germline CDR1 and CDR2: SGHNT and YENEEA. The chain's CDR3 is CASSLGDDSPLHF. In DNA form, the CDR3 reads TGTGCCAGCAGCTTAGGGGACGACTCACCCCTCCACTTT.

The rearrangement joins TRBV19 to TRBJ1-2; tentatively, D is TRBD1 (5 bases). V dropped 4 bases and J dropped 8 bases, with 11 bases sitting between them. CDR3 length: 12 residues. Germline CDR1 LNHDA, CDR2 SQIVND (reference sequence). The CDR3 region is CASSTGSRGYTF. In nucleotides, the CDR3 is TGTGCCAGTAGTACAGGGTCTCGGGGCTACACCTTC.

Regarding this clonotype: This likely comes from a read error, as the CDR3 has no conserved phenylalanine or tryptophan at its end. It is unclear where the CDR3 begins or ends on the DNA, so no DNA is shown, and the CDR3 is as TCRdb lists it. CDR3 sequence reads: CASSVSSGQGD. The genes are TRBV9 and TRBJ1-2; TRBD1 was called by the table and not checked on the DNA. CDR1 and CDR2 from the germline V gene are SGDLS and YYNGEE. A total of 11 residues make up the CDR3, ends included.

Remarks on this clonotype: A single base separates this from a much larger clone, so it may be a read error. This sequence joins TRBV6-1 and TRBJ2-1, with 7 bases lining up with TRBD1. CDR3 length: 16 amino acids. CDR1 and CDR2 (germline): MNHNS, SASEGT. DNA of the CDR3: TGTGCCGGCAGCCAACGCGACACAGGGGCTGGGGGTGAGCAGTTCTTC. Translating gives CAGSQRDTGAGGEQFF.

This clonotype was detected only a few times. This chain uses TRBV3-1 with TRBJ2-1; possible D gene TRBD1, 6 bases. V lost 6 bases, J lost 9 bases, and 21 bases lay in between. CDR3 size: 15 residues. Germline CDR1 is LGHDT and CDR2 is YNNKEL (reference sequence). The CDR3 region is CASSLVAGTFSEQFF. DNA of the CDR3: TGTGCCAGCAGTCTCGTTGCCGGGACATTCAGTGAGCAGTTCTTC.